This T cell receptor beta chain was found in a study of memory CD4+ T cells and cytomegalovirus serostatus. General observations from the study: Each of 67 CMV-associated TCRbeta sequences occurred in one to five individuals. A US-trained random forest predicted CMV serostatus with median AUC roughly 0.91. Suggested: most of the CMV-linked TCR signature lies in CD4+ memory cells.

V lost 3 bases, J lost 11 bases, and 19 bases lay in between. CDR3 length: 14 amino acids. CDR1 is SGHVS, CDR2 FQNEAQ, per germline. Assay used: immunoSEQ multiplex PCR; TCRdb lists only in-frame clones, some missing. The sample yields around 41,000 clones, about 82% seen once. As for this clone: As yet, its antigen is unknown.

Single viable CD3+CD4+CD8-CD45RO+ cells were sorted as the memory CD4+ T cells. The chain employs TRBV7-8 and TRBJ1-1; D is possibly TRBD1 (5 bases). What was sequenced was memory CD4+ T cells from blood. The TCR sequence derives from an adult in good health and CMV-seronegative. This CDR3 is CASSLAGTSSRAFF. In DNA, the CDR3 is TGTGCCAGCAGCTTGGCTGGGACCTCAAGTAGGGCTTTCTTT.